This TCR beta chain was recovered during a study of T cell repertoires in ileal Crohn's disease. Data came from immunoSEQ multiplex PCR; TCRdb stores just in-frame clones and leaves some out. The table includes about 12,000 clones, around 83% detected once. As to time point: neoterminal ileum biopsy at postoperative endoscopy, about 6 months after surgery. This clone was seen once. A junction boundary mismatches the germline segment, possibly from a read error. This receptor was identified in an adult with Crohn's disease. The material sequenced was ileal tissue.

The chain's CDR3 is CASSRTGATQETQYF. The CDR3 nucleotides are TGCGCCAGCAGTCGGACAGGGGCGACTCAAGAGACTCAGTACTTC. V is TRBV10-1 and J is TRBJ2-5; 9 nucleotides agree with TRBD1. Germline V gene data show CDR1 as WNHNN and CDR2 as SYGVQD (reference sequence). CDR3 length equals 15 residues.